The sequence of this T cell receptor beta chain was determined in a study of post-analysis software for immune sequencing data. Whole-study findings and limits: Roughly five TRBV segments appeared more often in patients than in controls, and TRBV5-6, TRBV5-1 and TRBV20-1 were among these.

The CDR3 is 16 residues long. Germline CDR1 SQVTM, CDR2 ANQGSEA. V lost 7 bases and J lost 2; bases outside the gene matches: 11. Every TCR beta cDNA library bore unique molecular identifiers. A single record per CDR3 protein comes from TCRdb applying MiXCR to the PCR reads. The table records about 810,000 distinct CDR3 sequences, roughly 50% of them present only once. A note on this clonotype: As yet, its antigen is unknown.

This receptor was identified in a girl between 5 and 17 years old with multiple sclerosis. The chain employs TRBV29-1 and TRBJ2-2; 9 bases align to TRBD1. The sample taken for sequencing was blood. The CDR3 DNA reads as TGCAGCGCCGGGACAGGGATATCTTCTAACACCGGGGAGCTGTTTTTT. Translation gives CSAGTGISSNTGELFF.